This is a list of T cell receptor beta chains from one sample in a study of memory CD4+ T cells and cytomegalovirus serostatus. The table came from immunoSEQ multiplex PCR; TCRdb's copy has only in-frame clones and leaves some out. In the table there are under 70,000 clones, about 81% of which are singletons. Sequencing was performed on memory CD4+ T cells from blood. These receptors all stem from an adult in good health and CMV-seronegative. Both conserved end residues are part of each CDR3. The D gene is left open where the match is weak. Size is omitted from some rows. Given values are once, few, many or a class for expanded clones.

- | TRBJ1-5 | TRBV28 | - | TGTGCCAGCAGTGCCGGGAGTCAGCCCCAGCATTTT | CASSAGSQPQHF
TRBD1 | TRBJ1-3 | TRBV28 | - | TGTGCCAGCAACCAGGGACAGGCAAGGGGAAACACCATATATTTT | CASNQGQARGNTIYF
- | TRBJ2-2 | TRBV19 | - | TGTGCCAGTAGTATCTGGGCCCTAAGGACCGGGGAGCTGTTTTTT | CASSIWALRTGELFF
TRBD1 | TRBJ1-1 | TRBV6-5 | - | TGTGCCAGCAGCCGCAGTACAGGGGGCACTGAAGCTTTCTTT | CASSRSTGGTEAFF
- | TRBJ1-1 | TRBV2 | - | TGTGCCACCGTACATCGGGGAGGAGGAACTGAAGCTTTCTTT | CATVHRGGGTEAFF
- | TRBJ2-1 | TRBV4-3 | - | TGCGCCAGCAGCCAGGCGCCACAGGGTCATCATGAGCAGTTCTTC | CASSQAPQGHHEQFF
- | TRBJ2-5 | TRBV5-1 | - | TGCGCCAGCACCTTTTCTAGGGCCGGGGAGACCCAGTACTTC | CASTFSRAGETQYF
- | TRBJ1-5 | TRBV9 | - | TGTGCCAGCAGCGTAGAACCGGGGAGCAATCAGCCCCAGCATTTT | CASSVEPGSNQPQHF
- | TRBJ1-2 | TRBV5-6 | - | TGTGCCAGCAGCCGTGAGGCTTATGGCTACACCTTC | CASSREAYGYTF
TRBD2 | TRBJ2-3 | TRBV30 | few | TGTGCCTGGAAACGTCGGCGGGAGGCAGATACGCAGTATTTT | CAWKRRREADTQYF
- | TRBJ2-5 | TRBV11-3 | - | TGTGCCAGCAGCCATCGAGAGACCCAGTACTTC | CASSHRETQYF
- | TRBJ1-1 | TRBV11-2 | few | TGTGCCAGCAGCTTAGGTATGGGTAAAAAAAAGATGAACACTGAAGCTTTCTTT | CASSLGMGKKKMNTEAFF
- | TRBJ2-1 | TRBV6-1 | - | TGTGCCAGCAGTGAGAGAGGAAGCTACAATGAGCAGTTCTTC | CASSERGSYNEQFF
- | TRBJ1-2 | TRBV27 | - | TGTGCCAGCAGTTTAAAAGGGCCGTATGGCTACACCTTC | CASSLKGPYGYTF
TRBD2 | TRBJ2-7 | TRBV14 | - | TGTGCCAGCAGCCCCCCGGGACTAGCGGGAGTTCGGGAGCAGTACTTC | CASSPPGLAGVREQYF
TRBD2 | TRBJ2-1 | TRBV9 | - | TGTGCCAGCAGCGTAGGACTAGCTAGGTCCTACAATGAGCAGTTCTTC | CASSVGLARSYNEQFF
- | TRBJ2-1 | TRBV6-6 | once | TGTGCCAGCATACGGGGAACAGGGTACAATGAGCAGTTCTTC | CASIRGTGYNEQFF
- | TRBJ1-4 | TRBV6-6 | once | TGTGCCAGCAGTTTCCGGACACCTGTAGGTGAAAAACTGTTTTTT | CASSFRTPVGEKLFF
TRBD1 | TRBJ1-5 | TRBV2 | few | TGTGCCAGCAGTCTAAACAGGGGTGGCAATCAGCCCCAGCATTTT | CASSLNRGGNQPQHF
- | TRBJ2-7 | TRBV7-2 | - | TGTGCCAGCAGCTCACTACAACAGGCCGAGCAGTACTTC | CASSSLQQAEQYF
TRBD1 | TRBJ1-5 | TRBV2 | - | TGTGCCAGCAGTGCAAGTATAGGGACAGGTCACAATCAGCCCCAGCATTTT | CASSASIGTGHNQPQHF
- | TRBJ2-3 | TRBV21-1 | once | TGTGCCAGCAGCAAAGGTCGTGGGACAGGGCCTATCCACAGTCTGTTCTGTACGCAGTATTTT | CASSKGRGTGPIHSLFCTQYF
TRBD2 | TRBJ2-4 | TRBV7-9 | - | TGTGCCAGCAGCTTACGGGAAGCGGGAGGGCCTAGGAACATTCAGTACTTC | CASSLREAGGPRNIQYF
TRBD1 | TRBJ1-5 | TRBV28 | - | TGTGCCAGCAGTCTTCAACCGGGACAGGGGGCTAATCAGCCCCAGCATTTT | CASSLQPGQGANQPQHF
- | TRBJ2-3 | TRBV4-3 | - | TGCGCCAGCAGCCAAGCCTCGGCAGGGAGGGGGGATACGCAGTATTTT | CASSQASAGRGDTQYF
- | TRBJ1-2 | TRBV5-6 | - | TGTGCCAGCAGCGGTTATTGGGGCAGCGGTGAGAGCTACACCTTC | CASSGYWGSGESYTF
TRBD1 | TRBJ2-6 | TRBV5-1 | once | TGCGCCAGCAGCTTGGACAGGGGAAGCTCTGGGGCCAACGTCCTGACTTTC | CASSLDRGSSGANVLTF
- | TRBJ1-3 | TRBV25-1 | - | TGTGCCAGCAGTGATCGGGGAGGTGCGGACACCATATATTTT | CASSDRGGADTIYF
- | TRBJ1-2 | TRBV10-2 | - | TGCGCCAGCAGTGAGTCCGGGGCAGTCGGTGGCTACACCTTC | CASSESGAVGGYTF
- | TRBJ1-1 | TRBV7-7 | - | TGTGCTAGCAGTCGTGACAGGAACACTGAAGCTTTCTTT | CASSRDRNTEAFF
TRBD2 | TRBJ2-2 | TRBV5-4 | - | TGTGCCAGCAGCCCCGGGACTAGTCAACCCGGGGAGCTGTTTTTT | CASSPGTSQPGELFF
TRBD1 | TRBJ2-5 | TRBV30 | medium-sized | TGTGCCTGGAGTGCGCGCTACCGGGACAGGGCACAAGAGACCCAGTACTTC | CAWSARYRDRAQETQYF
- | TRBJ1-1 | TRBV10-3 | once | TGTGCCATCAGCCCCGGCCGGGGATTGAGGACTGAAGCTTTCTTT | CAISPGRGLRTEAFF
TRBD2 | TRBJ2-5 | TRBV12-5 | - | TGTGCTAGTGGTTTGGACCTACTAGCGGGAGGCGAGACCCAGTACTTC | CASGLDLLAGGETQYF
- | TRBJ2-2 | TRBV27 | few | TGTGCCAGCAGTCCCCCCCGGAAAATCCTGCAGGAGCCCGGGGAGCTGTTTTTT | CASSPPRKILQEPGELFF
- | TRBJ2-2 | TRBV11-2 | - | TGTGCCAGCAGCTTGTCGGTAAACACCGGGGAGCTGTTTTTT | CASSLSVNTGELFF
- | TRBJ1-6 | TRBV7-2 | - | TGTGCCAGCAGCTTACTGTTGGGGAATTCACCCCTCCACTTT | CASSLLLGNSPLHF
- | TRBJ1-5 | TRBV28 | - | TGTGCCAGCAGTTTGGGGGGTTCTATGGGTTATCAGCCCCAGCATTTT | CASSLGGSMGYQPQHF
- | TRBJ2-7 | TRBV18 | - | TGTGCCAGCTCACCACGACAGGGAGGGTCCTACGAGCAGTACTTC | CASSPRQGGSYEQYF
- | TRBJ1-4 | TRBV5-6 | - | TGTGCCAGCAGCTTGAGACAGCTTGAAAAACTGTTTTTT | CASSLRQLEKLFF
TRBD1 | TRBJ2-7 | TRBV6-1 | - | TGTGCCAGCAGGGGTTACGGGACAGGGCGGAACGAGCAGTACTTC | CASRGYGTGRNEQYF
- | TRBJ1-2 | TRBV6-1 | - | TGTGCCAGCGGTTCCGGGACCCCCTCATCCTATGGCTACACCTTC | CASGSGTPSSYGYTF
- | TRBJ2-3 | TRBV19 | - | TGTGCCAGTAGGTTGACAGACTCAGATACGCAGTATTTT | CASRLTDSDTQYF
TRBD2 | TRBJ2-3 | TRBV19 | - | TGTGCCAGTCGGACCTTAGCGGGAGCGGCAGATACGCAGTATTTT | CASRTLAGAADTQYF
- | TRBJ1-1 | TRBV11-1 | - | TGTGCCAGCAGCCGAAGCGTATTGGCTGAAGCTTTCTTT | CASSRSVLAEAFF
- | TRBJ2-1 | TRBV19 | once | TGTGCCAGTAGTATTCGAGGGGAGAATGAGCAGTTCTTC | CASSIRGENEQFF
- | TRBJ2-5 | TRBV7-2 | - | TGTGCCAGCAGCTTTTCGAAAGGGCAAGAGACCCAGTACTTC | CASSFSKGQETQYF
- | TRBJ1-1 | TRBV11-1 | - | TGTGCCAGCAGCTTCAGGAACGCCCAGAGCACTGAAGCTTTCTTT | CASSFRNAQSTEAFF